Below, one T cell receptor beta chain is given with its context. This clonotype was counted at least ten times. This receptor's antigen is unknown. Per-base qualities were not stored, and no clone one base away is much larger. Read against the paper, the sample's time point label means: before trial treatment. The donors took part in RACIN, a single-arm, phase I, dose-escalation trial that combined nivolumab, ipilimumab, aspirin, low-dose cyclophosphamide and low-dose radiotherapy. Eligible patients had advanced, TIL-negative solid tumors. This sample stems from a study of low-dose radiotherapy and immunotherapy resistance in tumors (dated by TCRdb to between 2020 and 2023). Background for the entire study: Patients in Cohort 1 were given 0.5 Gy per fraction every 2 weeks, and the prescribed total PTV dose was 6.5 Gy. Cohort 2 received 1 Gy per fraction every two weeks, with a total of 13 Gy over 26 weeks. Nivolumab was administered intravenously as a 240 mg flat dose every two weeks, and ipilimumab was administered intravenously at 1 mg/kg every six weeks. Intravenous cyclophosphamide at 200 mg/m2 was administered every two weeks, one day ahead of each radiation and immunotherapy administration. Starting on cycle 1 day 1, patients took 300 mg of aspirin by mouth once daily for four cycles. The trial did not randomize participants into treatment groups. The translational analysis covered eight patients: three from the first dose cohort and the first five from the second dose cohort.

Sequenced using an Illumina HiSeq 2500. To make first-strand cDNA, Superscript III was used along with a set of TRAV- and TRBV-specific primers so that both the TCRalpha and TCRbeta chains were covered. A roughly 19-cycle PCR with Phusion amplified the TCRs, pairing a constant-region primer with the adapter that was attached to the V primers. The isolated mRNA was amplified using the MessageAmp II aRNA Amplification Kit, with in vitro transcription performed for about 15 hours at 37 degrees C. mRNA for TCR sequencing was isolated with the Dynabeads mRNA DIRECT Purification Kit. Indexed Illumina adapters were added in a second roughly 25-cycle Phusion PCR, and the resulting products were purified with AMPure XP beads. In the paper's pipeline: Custom Perl scripts pooled TCR sequences encoding the same protein, removed out-of-frame sequences and computed each clonotype's abundance. The analysis excluded TCR sequences that were supported by just one read. Repertoire metrics included Shannon entropy, Gini index, clonality, richness, and frequency of TCRs shared between repertoires. TCRdb reprocessed the public reads (quality trimming at Q25 with fastp, clone calling with MiXCR) and kept in-frame beta chains. Duplicate CDR3 protein sequences are folded into a single record with the most common DNA and genes. TCRdb assigned the V and J calls; the authors' analysis was not used. For this sample there are roughly 36,000 distinct CDR3 sequences; about 28% appear just once. Roughly 4% of the sample goes to the ten largest clones.

Including the terminal cysteine and phenylalanine, the CDR3 comprises 16 residues. CDR3 DNA only is kept here, 48 bases in frame from base 1. V sheds 3 bases and J sheds 2 bases, leaving 17 bases between their ends. For CDR1 and CDR2, the germline V gene (reference sequence) lists DFQATT and SNEGSKA. The clonotype was recovered from a male donor with gallbladder cancer. This specimen consisted of PBMCs, obtained before treatment. Recombination linked TRBV20-1 to TRBJ1-5, with the D gene not confidently named. The DNA is TGCAGTGCTAGGACCGGGGTGGCGCAGGGCAATCAGCCCCAGCATTTT. Translated, it gives CSARTGVAQGNQPQHF.